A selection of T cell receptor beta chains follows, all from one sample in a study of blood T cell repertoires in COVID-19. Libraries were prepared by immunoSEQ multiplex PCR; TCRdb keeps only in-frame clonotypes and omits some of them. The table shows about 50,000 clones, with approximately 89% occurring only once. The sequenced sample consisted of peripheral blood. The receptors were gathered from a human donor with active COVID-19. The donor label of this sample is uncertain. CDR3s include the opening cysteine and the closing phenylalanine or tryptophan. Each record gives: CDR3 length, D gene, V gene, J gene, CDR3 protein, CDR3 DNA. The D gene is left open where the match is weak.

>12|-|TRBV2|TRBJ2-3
CASMRYTDTQYF
TGTGCCAGCATGCGGTACACAGATACGCAGTATTTT
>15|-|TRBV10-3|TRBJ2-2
CAISERGGDTGELFF
TGTGCCATCAGTGAGCGAGGGGGTGACACCGGGGAGCTGTTTTTT
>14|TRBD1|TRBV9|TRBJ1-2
CASSEPGTGFGYTF
TGTGCCAGCAGCGAGCCAGGGACAGGGTTTGGCTACACCTTC
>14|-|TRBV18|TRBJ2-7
CASSLGATPAEQYF
TGTGCCAGCTCCTTGGGGGCGACCCCAGCCGAGCAGTACTTC
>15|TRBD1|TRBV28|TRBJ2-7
CASSLVPGQGLEQYF
TGTGCCAGCAGTTTAGTTCCGGGACAGGGTCTCGAGCAGTACTTC
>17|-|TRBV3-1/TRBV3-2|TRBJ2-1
CASSQDFTGSRSGGQFF
TGTGCCAGCAGCCAAGACTTTACAGGGAGTCGTTCTGGGGGGCAGTTCTTC
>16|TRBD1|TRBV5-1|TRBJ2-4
CASSLSGTGMGNIQYF
TGCGCCAGCAGCTTGTCTGGGACAGGGATGGGGAACATTCAGTACTTC
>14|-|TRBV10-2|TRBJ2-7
CASSESAGWGEQYF
TGCGCCAGCAGTGAGTCGGCAGGGTGGGGCGAGCAGTACTTC
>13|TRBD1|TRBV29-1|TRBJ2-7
CSVSGTGVYEQYF
TGCAGCGTATCCGGGACAGGGGTCTACGAGCAGTACTTC
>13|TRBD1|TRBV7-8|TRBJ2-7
CASSSDRVGEQYF
TGTGCCAGCAGCTCGGACAGGGTCGGGGAGCAGTACTTC